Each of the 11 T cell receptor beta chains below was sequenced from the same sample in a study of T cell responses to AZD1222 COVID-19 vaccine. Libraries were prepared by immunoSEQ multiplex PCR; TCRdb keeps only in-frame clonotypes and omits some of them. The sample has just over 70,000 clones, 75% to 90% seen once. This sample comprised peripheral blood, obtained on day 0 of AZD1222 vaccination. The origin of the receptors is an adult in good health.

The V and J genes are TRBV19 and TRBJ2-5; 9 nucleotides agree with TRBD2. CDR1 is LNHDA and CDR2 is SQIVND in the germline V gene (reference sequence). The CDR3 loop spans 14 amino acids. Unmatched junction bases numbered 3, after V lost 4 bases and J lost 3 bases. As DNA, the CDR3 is TGTGCCAGTAGTACAGGACTAGCGAAAGAGACCCAGTACTTC. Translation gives CASSTGLAKETQYF.

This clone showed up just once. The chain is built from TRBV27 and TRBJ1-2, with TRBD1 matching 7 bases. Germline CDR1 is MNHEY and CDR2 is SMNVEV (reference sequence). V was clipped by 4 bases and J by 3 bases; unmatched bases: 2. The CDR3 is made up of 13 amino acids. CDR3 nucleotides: TGTGCCAGCAGTTCGGGACAGTACTATGGCTACACCTTC. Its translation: CASSSGQYYGYTF.

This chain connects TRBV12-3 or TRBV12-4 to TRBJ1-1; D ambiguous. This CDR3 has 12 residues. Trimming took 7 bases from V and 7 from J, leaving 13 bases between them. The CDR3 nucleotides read TGTGCCAGCATGGCGTACGGTGATGAAGCTTTCTTT. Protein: CASMAYGDEAFF.

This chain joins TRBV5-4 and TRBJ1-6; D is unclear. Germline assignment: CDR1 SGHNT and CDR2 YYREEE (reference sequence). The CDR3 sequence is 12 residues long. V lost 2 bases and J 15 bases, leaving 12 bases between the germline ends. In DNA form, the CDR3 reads TGTGCCAGCAGCTTCACCGACGACCTCCTCCACTTT. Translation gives CASSFTDDLLHF.

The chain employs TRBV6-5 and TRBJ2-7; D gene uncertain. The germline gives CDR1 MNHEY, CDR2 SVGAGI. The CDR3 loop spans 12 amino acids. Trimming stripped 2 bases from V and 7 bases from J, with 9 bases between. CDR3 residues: CASSYPKGEQYF. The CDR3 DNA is TGTGCCAGCAGTTACCCGAAGGGAGAGCAGTACTTC.

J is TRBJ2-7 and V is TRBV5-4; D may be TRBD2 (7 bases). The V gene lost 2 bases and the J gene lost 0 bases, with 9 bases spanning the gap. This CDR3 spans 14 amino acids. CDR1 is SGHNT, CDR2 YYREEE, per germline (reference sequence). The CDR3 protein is CASSLGGASYEQYF. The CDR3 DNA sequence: TGTGCCAGCAGCTTAGGGGGGGCCTCCTACGAGCAGTACTTC. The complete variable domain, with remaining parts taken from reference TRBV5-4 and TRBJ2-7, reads ETGVTQSPTHLIKTRGQQVTLRCSSQSGHNTVSWYQQALGQGPQFIFQYYREEENGRGNFPPRFSGLQFPNYSSELNVNALELDDSALYLCASSLGGASYEQYFGPGTRLTVT.

The CDR3 sequence is CASSPVGQGNGELFF. For the CDR3, the DNA is TGTGCCAGCTCACCTGTCGGACAGGGAAACGGGGAGCTGTTTTTT. This rearrangement joins TRBV18 to TRBJ2-2; 8 bases are shared with TRBD1. In germline, CDR1 is KGHSH, CDR2 LQKENI. The CDR3 covers 15 residues. V was pared by 3 bases and J by 7 bases, with 7 bases of the junction left unmatched.

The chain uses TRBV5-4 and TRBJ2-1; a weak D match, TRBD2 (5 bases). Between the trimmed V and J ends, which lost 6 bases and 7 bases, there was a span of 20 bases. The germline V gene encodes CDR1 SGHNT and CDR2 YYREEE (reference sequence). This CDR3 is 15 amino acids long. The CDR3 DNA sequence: TGTGCCAGCACAATTACTCGCAATCCGGGGAATGAGCAGTTCTTC. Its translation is CASTITRNPGNEQFF.

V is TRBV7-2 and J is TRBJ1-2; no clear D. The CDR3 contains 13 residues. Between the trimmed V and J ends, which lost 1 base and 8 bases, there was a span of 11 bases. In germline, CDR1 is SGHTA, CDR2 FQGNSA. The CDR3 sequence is CASSLGGPRGYTF. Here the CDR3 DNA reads TGTGCCAGCAGCTTAGGCGGCCCCCGGGGCTACACCTTC.

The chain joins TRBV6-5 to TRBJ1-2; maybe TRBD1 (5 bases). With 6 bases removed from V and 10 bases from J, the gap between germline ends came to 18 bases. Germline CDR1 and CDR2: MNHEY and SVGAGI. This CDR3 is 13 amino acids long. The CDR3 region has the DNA TGTGCCAGCAGAGCCGGGACTCCTAACTCCTACACCTTC. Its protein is CASRAGTPNSYTF.

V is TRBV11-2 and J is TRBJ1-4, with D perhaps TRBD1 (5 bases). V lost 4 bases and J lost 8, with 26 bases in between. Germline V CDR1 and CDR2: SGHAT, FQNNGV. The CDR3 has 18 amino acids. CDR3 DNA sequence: TGTGCCAGCAGCTCGGGACGGAAGGGCGGTATCCCTAGGGAAAAACTGTTTTTT. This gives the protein CASSSGRKGGIPREKLFF. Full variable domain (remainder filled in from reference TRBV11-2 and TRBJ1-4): EAGVAQSPRYKIIEKRQSVAFWCNPISGHATLYWYQQILGQGPKLLIQFQNNGVVDDSQLPKDRFSAERLKGVDSTLKIQPAKLEDSAVYLCASSSGRKGGIPREKLFFGSGTQLSVL.